The 4 T cell receptor beta chains given below trace back to one sample, sequenced in a study of T-cell memory formation after mild COVID-19. TCRdb re-called the 5' RACE reads through MiXCR, storing one row per CDR3 protein. This table holds hundreds of thousands of distinct CDR3 sequences, roughly an eighth found once. The sample taken for sequencing was PBMCs or a T cell subset sorted from them (not recorded which). Receptors originate from a man aged 18 to 30 who had mild COVID-19 (a few samples of this study predate the infection). Cell type and time point are not known.

The chain uses TRBV12-3 or TRBV12-4 and TRBJ2-1; possible D gene TRBD2, 6 bases. CDR3 length equals 15 residues. Trimming pared 7 bases from V and 7 bases from J, leaving 20 bases between. The CDR3 region has the DNA TGTGCCAGCACCCCTCTCGGGACTCTTCCTAATGAGCAGTTCTTC. Residues: CASTPLGTLPNEQFF.

The gene calls are TRBV28 and TRBJ1-5; D perhaps matches TRBD1 (6 bases). Per germline, CDR1 MDHEN and CDR2 SYDVKM. This CDR3 comprises 12 residues. Trimming took 7 bases from V and 6 from J, leaving 10 bases between them. As DNA, the CDR3 is TGTGCCAGCACCCTAGGGGGTCAGCCCCAGCATTTT. This sequence encodes CASTLGGQPQHF.

This clonotype was counted ten times or more. V and J are TRBV11-2 and TRBJ2-7; TRBD1 might be the D (6 bases). CDR3 length equals 15 residues. Trimming pared 3 bases from V and 3 bases from J, leaving 15 bases between. CDR1 SGHAT and CDR2 FQNNGV come from the germline V gene. Written as DNA, the CDR3 is TGTGCCAGCAGCTTCGTACAGGGCAGCCTCTACGAGCAGTACTTC. Its translation: CASSFVQGSLYEQYF.

This clonotype was detected a few times. The gene calls are TRBV24-1 and TRBJ1-2, with a possible D match to TRBD1 (5 bases). V was shortened by 1 base and J by 7 bases, with 9 bases between the two germline ends. CDR3 length equals 13 residues. Germline V CDR1 and CDR2: KGHDR, SFDVKD. The CDR3 DNA sequence: TGTGCCACCAGTGATTTCAGTAGGGGTGGCTACACCTTC. Protein product: CATSDFSRGGYTF.